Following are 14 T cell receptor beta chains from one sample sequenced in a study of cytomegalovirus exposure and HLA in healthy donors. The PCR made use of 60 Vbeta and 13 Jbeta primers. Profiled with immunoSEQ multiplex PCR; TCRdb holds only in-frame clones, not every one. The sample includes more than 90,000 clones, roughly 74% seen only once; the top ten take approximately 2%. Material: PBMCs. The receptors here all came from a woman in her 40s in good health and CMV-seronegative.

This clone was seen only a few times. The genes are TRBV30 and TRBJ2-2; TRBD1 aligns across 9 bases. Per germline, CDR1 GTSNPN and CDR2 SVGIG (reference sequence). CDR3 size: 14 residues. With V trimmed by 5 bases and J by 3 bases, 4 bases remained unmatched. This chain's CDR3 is CAWDRDRDTGELFF. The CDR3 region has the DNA TGTGCCTGGGACAGGGACAGGGACACCGGGGAGCTGTTTTTT. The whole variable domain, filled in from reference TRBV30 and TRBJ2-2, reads SQTIHQWPATLVQPVGSPLSLECTVEGTSNPNLYWYRQAAGRGLQLLFYSVGIGQISSEVPQNLSASRPQDRQFILSSKKLLLSDSGFYLCAWDRDRDTGELFFGEGSRLTVL.

The CDR3 here is CASSLAITGEQYF. CDR3 sequence (DNA): TGTGCCAGCAGCTTAGCCATTACGGGGGAGCAGTACTTC. This chain joins TRBV7-9 and TRBJ2-7, with D possibly TRBD2 on 5 matching bases. This CDR3 comprises 13 residues. Germline V lookup: CDR1 SEHNR, CDR2 FQNEAQ (reference sequence). Trimming took 0 bases from V and 7 from J, leaving 10 bases between them.

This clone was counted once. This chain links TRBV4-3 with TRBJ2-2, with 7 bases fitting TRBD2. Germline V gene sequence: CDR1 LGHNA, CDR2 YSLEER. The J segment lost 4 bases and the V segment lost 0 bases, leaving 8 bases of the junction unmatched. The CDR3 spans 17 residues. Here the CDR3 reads CASSQDTRGVATGELFF. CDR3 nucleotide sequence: TGCGCCAGCAGCCAAGATACACGGGGGGTCGCCACCGGGGAGCTGTTTTTT.

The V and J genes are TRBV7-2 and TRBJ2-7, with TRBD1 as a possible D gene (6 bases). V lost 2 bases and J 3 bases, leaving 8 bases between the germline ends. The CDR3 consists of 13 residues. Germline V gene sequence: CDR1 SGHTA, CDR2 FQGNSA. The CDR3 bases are TGTGCCAGCAGCTTAAACAGGGACTACGAGCAGTACTTC. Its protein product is CASSLNRDYEQYF.

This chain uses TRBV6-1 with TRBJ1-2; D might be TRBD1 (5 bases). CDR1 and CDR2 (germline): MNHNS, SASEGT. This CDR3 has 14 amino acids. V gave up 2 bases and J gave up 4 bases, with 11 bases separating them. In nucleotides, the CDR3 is TGTGCCAGCAGTGAAATGGCAGGGCCCTATGGCTACACCTTC. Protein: CASSEMAGPYGYTF.

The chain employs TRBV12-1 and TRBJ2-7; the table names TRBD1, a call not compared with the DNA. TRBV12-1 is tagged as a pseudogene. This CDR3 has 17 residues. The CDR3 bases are TGTGCCAGCAGCTTGAGGGTGGACAGCCCACCCTCCTACGAGCAGTACTTC. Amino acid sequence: CASSLRVDSPPSYEQYF.

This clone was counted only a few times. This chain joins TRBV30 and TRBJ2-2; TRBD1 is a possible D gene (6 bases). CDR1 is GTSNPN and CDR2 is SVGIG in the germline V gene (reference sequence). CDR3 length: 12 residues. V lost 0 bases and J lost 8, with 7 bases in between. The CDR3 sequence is CAWSVRGGELFF. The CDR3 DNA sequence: TGTGCCTGGAGTGTAAGGGGGGGGGAGCTGTTTTTT.

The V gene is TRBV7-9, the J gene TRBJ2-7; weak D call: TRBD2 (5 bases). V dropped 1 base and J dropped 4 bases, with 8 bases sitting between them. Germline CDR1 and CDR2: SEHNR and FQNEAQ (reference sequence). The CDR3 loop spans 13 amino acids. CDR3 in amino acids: CASSLEAGYEQYF. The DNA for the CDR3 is TGTGCCAGCAGCTTAGAGGCGGGTTACGAGCAGTACTTC. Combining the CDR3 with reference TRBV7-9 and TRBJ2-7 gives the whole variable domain DTGVSQNPRHKITKRGQNVTFRCDPISEHNRLYWYRQTLGQGPEFLTYFQNEAQLEKSRLLSDRFSAERPKGSFSTLEIQRTEQGDSAMYLCASSLEAGYEQYFGPGTRLTVT.

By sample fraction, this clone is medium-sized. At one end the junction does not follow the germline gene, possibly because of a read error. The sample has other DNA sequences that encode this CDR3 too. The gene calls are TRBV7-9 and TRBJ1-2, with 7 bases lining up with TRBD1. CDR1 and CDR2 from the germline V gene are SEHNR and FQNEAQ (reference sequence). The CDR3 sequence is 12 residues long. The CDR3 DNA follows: TGTTCCAGCAGTGACAGGGTCGATGGCTACACCTTC. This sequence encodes CSSSDRVDGYTF.

The CDR3: CASGQGHQETQYF. CDR3 nucleotides: TGTGCCAGTGGACAGGGGCACCAAGAGACCCAGTACTTC. This rearrangement joins TRBV7-3 to TRBJ2-5; 9 bases are a match to TRBD1. The CDR3 is made up of 13 amino acids. V shed 9 bases and J 0 bases; nucleotides not matched to a gene: 2. CDR1 and CDR2 (germline): SGHTA, FQGTGA.

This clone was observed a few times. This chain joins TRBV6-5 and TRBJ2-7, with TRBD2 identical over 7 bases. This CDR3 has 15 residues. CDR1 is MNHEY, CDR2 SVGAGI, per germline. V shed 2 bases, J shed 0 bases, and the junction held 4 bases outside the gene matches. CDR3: CASSYSGELSYEQYF. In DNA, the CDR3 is TGTGCCAGCAGTTACAGCGGGGAGCTCTCCTACGAGCAGTACTTC.

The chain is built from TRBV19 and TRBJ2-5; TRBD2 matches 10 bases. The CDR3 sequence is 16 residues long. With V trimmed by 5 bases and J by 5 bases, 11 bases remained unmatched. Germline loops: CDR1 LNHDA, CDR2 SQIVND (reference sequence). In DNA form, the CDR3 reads TGTGCCAGTAGTCTCCGGCTAGCGGGAGTTGTGGAGACCCAGTACTTC. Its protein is CASSLRLAGVVETQYF.

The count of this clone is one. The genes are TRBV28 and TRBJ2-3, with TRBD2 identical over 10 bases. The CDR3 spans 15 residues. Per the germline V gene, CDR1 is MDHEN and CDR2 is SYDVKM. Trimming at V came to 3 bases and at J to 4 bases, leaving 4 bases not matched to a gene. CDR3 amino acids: CASSLVAGGPDTQYF. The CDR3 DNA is TGTGCCAGCAGTTTGGTAGCGGGAGGACCAGATACGCAGTATTTT.

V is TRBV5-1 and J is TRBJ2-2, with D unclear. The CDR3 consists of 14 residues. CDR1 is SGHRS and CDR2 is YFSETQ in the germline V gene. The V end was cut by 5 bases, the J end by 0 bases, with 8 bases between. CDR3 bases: TGCGCCAGCAGGGCTACAGCGAACACCGGGGAGCTGTTTTTT. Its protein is CASRATANTGELFF. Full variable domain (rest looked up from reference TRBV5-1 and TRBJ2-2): KAGVTQTPRYLIKTRGQQVTLSCSPISGHRSVSWYQQTPGQGLQFLFEYFSETQRNKGNFPGRFSGRQFSNSRSEMNVSTLELGDSALYLCASRATANTGELFFGEGSRLTVL.